This T cell receptor (beta chain) was found in a study of T cells in Graves' hyperthyroidism and ophthalmopathy. Study background: Upon initial diagnosis and before any treatment, peripheral blood was collected.

Ten or more counts support this clonotype. The PBMCs studied were ones that came from roughly 11 ml fresh peripheral blood. RNA transcripts were the template for amplifying TCR beta CDR3 regions. Using the HTBI primer set, a first-round RT-PCR was run on the TCR CDR3. A single record per CDR3 protein comes from TCRdb applying MiXCR to the multiplex PCR reads. The sample comprises about 290,000 distinct CDR3 sequences, 15% to 20% of which are singletons, and 33% rests with the top ten. The CDR3 extends over 14 amino acids. From germline, CDR1 is KGHSH and CDR2 LQKENI. With V trimmed by 5 bases and J by 5 bases, 5 bases remained unmatched.

This TCR was sampled from a man in his thirties or forties with Graves' hyperthyroidism. The rearrangement uses TRBV18 and TRBJ2-5; 10 nucleotides line up with TRBD2. Source material: blood. CDR3 sequence reads: CASSNLAGEETQYF. The CDR3 coding sequence is TGTGCCAGCTCAAACCTAGCGGGAGAGGAGACCCAGTACTTC.